The 7 T cell receptor beta chains reported below all come from one sample, sequenced in a study of vaccination effects on CD4 cells after COVID-19. This table comes from immunoSEQ multiplex PCR, and its TCRdb copy is limited to in-frame clones, with some not included. In the table there are 45,000 to 70,000 clones, 75% to 85% of which are singletons. Viral peptide pool expansion of antigen-specific CD4+ T cells preceded sequencing in the ViraFEST assay. A roughly ten-day culture period preceded the isolation of CD4+ T cells. A PCR test confirmed that the person had SARS-CoV-2 infection between March and December 2020. The antigens these receptors bind are not known. Sequencing used CD4+ T cells from PBMCs cultured with HIV peptides, obtained before COVID-19 vaccination. Described subset: HIV-1 Nef peptide pool negative control/reference culture. The receptors originated from a human donor who had a prior SARS-CoV-2 infection.

This clone came up a few times. V usage is TRBV4-2 and J usage is TRBJ2-3; a weak D match, TRBD2 (6 bases). Trimming took off 4 bases at V and 2 bases at J, with 16 bases between the two ends. CDR3 length: 16 residues. The germline V gene encodes CDR1 LGHNA and CDR2 YNFKEQ. CDR3 region: CASSPAAQRVTDTQYF. CDR3 bases: TGTGCCAGCAGCCCAGCCGCCCAGCGGGTCACAGATACGCAGTATTTT.

The gene calls are TRBV12-3 or TRBV12-4 and TRBJ1-2, with D hard to call. CDR3 length: 12 amino acids. V lost 4 bases to trimming and J lost 4 bases, with 7 bases between them. The CDR3 reads CASSSWTYGYTF. CDR3 coding DNA: TGTGCCAGCAGTTCATGGACCTATGGCTACACCTTC.

The rearrangement uses TRBV18 and TRBJ1-2; possible D gene TRBD1, 5 bases. Trimming took 4 bases from V and 3 from J, leaving 15 bases between them. In germline, CDR1 is KGHSH, CDR2 LQKENI. The CDR3 is 15 residues long. The CDR3 loop reads CASSQTGTGYYGYTF. The DNA for the CDR3 is TGTGCCAGCTCACAAACCGGGACGGGGTACTATGGCTACACCTTC.

The chain has TRBV27 and TRBJ2-3; D remains ambiguous. Germline V gives CDR1 MNHEY, CDR2 SMNVEV (reference sequence). Trimming removed 0 bases from V and 4 bases from J, with 2 bases in between. The CDR3 runs 12 residues. This CDR3 is CASSLSSDTQYF. The CDR3 bases are TGTGCCAGCAGTTTATCGTCAGATACGCAGTATTTT.

The chain combines TRBV11-2 with TRBJ1-3, with TRBD1 identical over 8 bases. The CDR3 consists of 15 residues. The germline V gene has CDR1 SGHAT and CDR2 FQNNGV. V lost 0 bases, J lost 8 bases, and 6 bases stayed unmatched. This chain's CDR3 is CASSLDRQGAYTIYF. In DNA, the CDR3 is TGTGCCAGCAGCTTAGATCGCCAGGGGGCATACACCATATATTTT.

The chain links TRBV7-3 to TRBJ2-3; no clear D gene. The CDR3 has 14 amino acids. From germline, CDR1 is SGHTA and CDR2 FQGTGA. Trimming removed 1 base from V and 4 bases from J, with 9 bases in between. The CDR3: CASSLSGMADTQYF. CDR3 nucleotides: TGTGCCAGCAGCTTAAGTGGTATGGCAGATACGCAGTATTTT.

The gene calls are TRBV7-2 and TRBJ2-1; TRBD2 matches 10 bases. There are 15 residues in the CDR3. Trimming at V came to 6 bases and at J to 5 bases, leaving 7 bases not matched to a gene. Germline V gene lookup returns CDR1 SGHTA and CDR2 FQGNSA. CDR3 nucleotide sequence: TGTGCCAGCAGGATAGCGGGAGGTCGGCACAATGAGCAGTTCTTC. Translated, it gives CASRIAGGRHNEQFF.